Each of the 19 T cell receptor beta chains below was sequenced from the same sample in a study of beta chain features in type 1 diabetes. The investigators reverse transcribed all of the isolated RNA, so they sequenced expressed TCRB transcripts. TCRdb's table, derived via immunoSEQ multiplex PCR, lists solely in-frame clones and lacks some. The sample includes 200,000 to 250,000 clones, 9% to 10% of them seen just once. The specimen sequenced was naive CD4+ T cells from blood. Source of these receptors: a woman aged 18-30 years in good health.

The gene calls are TRBV30 and TRBJ1-2; TRBD1 might be the D (5 bases). The CDR3 totals 12 residues. Germline V lookup: CDR1 GTSNPN, CDR2 SVGIG (reference sequence). Trimming pared 3 bases from V and 8 bases from J, leaving 13 bases between. CDR3 DNA: TGTGCCTGGAGCGATGGGACTCCCGGCTACACCTTC. This gives the protein CAWSDGTPGYTF.

This clone has only a few counts. The V and J genes are TRBV10-3 and TRBJ2-5; D is perhaps TRBD1 (5 bases). The germline V gene has CDR1 ENHRY and CDR2 SYGVKD. CDR3 length equals 14 residues. V lost 0 bases to trimming and J lost 5 bases, with 10 bases between them. The CDR3, as DNA: TGTGCCATCAGTGAGTCAAGGGGTCGGGAGACCCAGTACTTC. Translation: CAISESRGRETQYF.

CDR3 coding DNA: TGTGCCAGCAGCTTAGGCCGGGGAGGAGGCGGAAAGACCCAGTACTTC. Its translation: CASSLGRGGGGKTQYF. This chain joins TRBV11-2 and TRBJ2-5; D perhaps matches TRBD2 (6 bases). The CDR3 contains 16 residues. Germline CDR1 SGHAT, CDR2 FQNNGV. The V gene lost 1 base and the J gene lost 6 bases, with 18 bases spanning the gap.

The J gene is TRBJ2-7, the V gene TRBV27; 7 bases agree with TRBD2. J gave up 3 bases and V 8 bases, and 16 bases lay outside the gene matches. CDR3 length: 16 residues. The germline V gene has CDR1 MNHEY and CDR2 SMNVEV (reference sequence). CDR3 sequence: CASRKGGTGGNYEQYF. The DNA for the CDR3 is TGTGCCAGCCGAAAGGGAGGGACCGGTGGGAACTACGAGCAGTACTTC.

The chain has TRBV6-5 and TRBJ1-2; D perhaps matches TRBD1 (5 bases). The CDR3 is 14 amino acids. In germline, CDR1 is MNHEY, CDR2 SVGAGI. V lost 5 bases and J lost 7, with 17 bases in between. As DNA, the CDR3 is TGTGCCAGCAGTCTTCTCGACGGGCAGGGTGGCTACACCTTC. Translated: CASSLLDGQGGYTF.

Note on this clone: In the same sample, other DNA sequences code for this CDR3. The chain combines TRBV5-1 with TRBJ1-1; D uncertain. Germline V lookup: CDR1 SGHRS, CDR2 YFSETQ. The CDR3 has 14 amino acids. Trimming took off 0 bases at V and 0 bases at J, with 6 bases between the two ends. DNA for the CDR3: TGCGCCAGCAGCTTGGGCGGAATGAACACTGAAGCTTTCTTT. It specifies CASSLGGMNTEAFF.

The CDR3 bases are TGTGCCTGGTCGGGGTCTAGCGGGAGAACAGATACGCAGTATTTT. This gives the protein CAWSGSSGRTDTQYF. The chain carries TRBV30 and TRBJ2-3; the match to TRBD2 covers 10 bases. Trimming removed 5 bases from V and 3 bases from J; junction bases left unmatched: 8. The CDR3 is 15 amino acids. Germline V gives CDR1 GTSNPN, CDR2 SVGIG (reference sequence).

V usage is TRBV19 and J usage is TRBJ1-5, with 7 bases fitting TRBD1. The CDR3 is 14 residues long. The germline V gene encodes CDR1 LNHDA and CDR2 SQIVND (reference sequence). V lost 1 base to trimming and J lost 11 bases; unmatched junction nucleotides: 8. In DNA form, the CDR3 reads TGTGCCAGTAGTATAGGAGGTTCCACAGGGGCCCAGCATTTT. Protein sequence: CASSIGGSTGAQHF.

This clone was seen more than once but under ten times. One junction end disagrees with the germline gene, perhaps due to a read error. This chain uses TRBV2 with TRBJ1-2; a possible D gene is TRBD1 (6 bases). This CDR3 has 14 residues. Looked up from germline, CDR1 is SNHLY and CDR2 is FYNNEI. CDR3 in amino acids: CASSEVGDTALGPF. The CDR3 DNA follows: TGTGCCAGCAGTGAAGTGGGGGACACTGCCCTTGGGCCCTTC.

A few counts support this clone. The chain joins TRBV5-1 to TRBJ2-7; D may be TRBD2 (6 bases). The CDR3 extends over 14 amino acids. Trimming stripped 2 bases from V and 3 bases from J, with 12 bases between. Per germline, CDR1 SGHRS and CDR2 YFSETQ. The CDR3 reads CASSLSPGSYEQYF. The CDR3 DNA sequence: TGCGCCAGCAGCTTATCGCCCGGGAGCTACGAGCAGTACTTC.

This clone was seen a few times. The rearrangement joins TRBV21-1 to TRBJ2-1; the D call TRBD1 from the table was never checked on the DNA. TRBV21-1 corresponds to a pseudogene. The CDR3 sequence is 16 residues long. The CDR3: CASSQRLAGQGNEQFF. CDR3 coding DNA: TGTGCCAGCAGCCAACGGCTCGCGGGACAGGGCAATGAGCAGTTCTTC.

This rearrangement joins TRBV27 to TRBJ2-5, with 10 bases lining up with TRBD2. Trimming removed 2 bases from V and 5 bases from J; junction bases left unmatched: 11. Germline V gene data show CDR1 as MNHEY and CDR2 as SMNVEV (reference sequence). The CDR3 sequence is 17 residues long. The CDR3 DNA reads TGTGCCAGCAGTTTACGTCAGCGGGGGGGCCCTTGGGAGACCCAGTACTTC. Protein product: CASSLRQRGGPWETQYF.

About this clone: The same CDR3 also results from other DNA sequences found in this sample. The chain combines TRBV5-1 with TRBJ1-1; TRBD1 agrees at 7 bases. V dropped 0 bases and J dropped 6; count of bases not matched to a gene: 2. Per germline, CDR1 SGHRS and CDR2 YFSETQ. CDR3 length equals 13 residues. CDR3 residues: CASSLDRGAEAFF. As DNA, the CDR3 is TGCGCCAGCAGCTTGGACAGGGGTGCTGAAGCTTTCTTT.

This sequence joins TRBV4-1 and TRBJ1-1, with 7 nucleotides matching TRBD1. V lost 0 bases to trimming and J lost 4 bases; unmatched junction nucleotides: 5. Germline CDR1 is MGHRA and CDR2 is YSYEKL. The CDR3 is 15 residues long. The DNA for the CDR3 is TGCGCCAGCAGCCAAGAGGACAGGTATCCCACTGAAGCTTTCTTT. This sequence encodes CASSQEDRYPTEAFF.

This clone was seen more than once but under ten times. CDR3 DNA sequence: TGTGCCAGCAGTTTCCTGGAACAGGGGGCGAGATCACCCCTCCACTTT. Protein: CASSFLEQGARSPLHF. The V gene is TRBV27, the J gene TRBJ1-6; 9 nucleotides agree with TRBD1. The germline CDR1 and CDR2 sequences are MNHEY and SMNVEV (reference sequence). The CDR3 runs 16 residues. V dropped 3 bases and J dropped 10; count of bases not matched to a gene: 10.

This clone was seen a few times. The same CDR3 is also encoded by other DNA sequences in this sample. The rearrangement links TRBV5-1 to TRBJ1-2, with TRBD1 matching over 7 bases. Trimming at V came to 0 bases and at J to 8 bases, leaving 4 bases not matched to a gene. Germline V CDR1 and CDR2: SGHRS, YFSETQ. This CDR3 has 13 residues. This CDR3 is CASSLGQGEGYTF. The CDR3 DNA follows: TGCGCCAGCAGCTTGGGACAGGGTGAAGGCTACACCTTC.

This clone turned up a few times. This chain connects TRBV6-5 to TRBJ2-3; D not certain. The CDR3 consists of 16 residues. The germline gives CDR1 MNHEY, CDR2 SVGAGI. The ends were cut back, 3 bases at V and 1 base at J, with 14 bases in the middle. The CDR3 loop reads CASSYLTPTGTDTQYF. The DNA of the CDR3 is TGTGCCAGCAGTTATCTAACTCCCACAGGCACAGATACGCAGTATTTT.

This sequence joins TRBV7-6 and TRBJ2-3; 7 positions match TRBD1. Trimming at V came to 4 bases and at J to 2 bases, leaving 6 bases not matched to a gene. The germline gives CDR1 SGHVS, CDR2 FNYEAQ. CDR3 length: 15 residues. CDR3 coding DNA: TGTGCCAGCAGCTCAACTACAGGGGACACAGATACGCAGTATTTT. It encodes CASSSTTGDTDTQYF.

There are a few counts of this clone. The V and J genes are TRBV5-1 and TRBJ1-1, with a possible D match to TRBD1 (5 bases). CDR3 length equals 16 residues. Germline assignment: CDR1 SGHRS and CDR2 YFSETQ. Trimming took off 3 bases at V and 3 bases at J, with 18 bases between the two ends. CDR3 residues: CASSWGNRRADTEAFF. The CDR3 nucleotides are TGCGCCAGCAGCTGGGGAAACAGGAGGGCGGACACTGAAGCTTTCTTT.